The rows below give T cell receptor beta chains drawn from one sample of a study of T-cell memory formation after mild COVID-19. One entry per CDR3 protein results from TCRdb running MiXCR on the 5' RACE reads. This repertoire shows under 200,000 distinct CDR3 sequences, around 13% found once; its top ten account for roughly 3.3%. The sequenced sample consisted of PBMCs or a T cell subset sorted from them (not recorded which). These TCRs come from a man aged 18 to 29 who had mild COVID-19 (a few samples of this study predate the infection). Cell type and time point are not known. CDR3s include the opening cysteine and the closing phenylalanine or tryptophan.

V gene | CDR3 protein
TRBV5-6 | CASSFVRTDREAFF
TRBV20-1 | CSATQAGPEGYTF
TRBV7-3 | CASSLGGFPDTQYF
TRBV28 | CASSKASTPTGELFF
TRBV5-1 | CASSPDPARVPDTQYF
TRBV12-3/TRBV12-4 | CASSPRFGADTGELFF
TRBV5-4 | CASSLVGGGYNEQFF
TRBV7-2 | CASSLELARPLNNQPQHF
TRBV4-3 | CASSQDSGSGNTIYF
TRBV12-3/TRBV12-4 | CASSLMRVYGYTF
TRBV12-3/TRBV12-4 | CASTFQGQGNTEAFF
TRBV3-1 | CASSQGVTFKQNYGYTF
TRBV5-6 | CASSLPRATSYNEQFF
TRBV7-8 | CASSLAPVRSEKLFF
TRBV5-4 | CASSFGGTGYTGELFF
TRBV6-5 | CASSYSGWGSVYGYTF
TRBV3-1 | CASSQATGFSYEQYF
TRBV11-2 | CASSFEGHNEQFF
TRBV10-3 | CATGLAGENTDTQYF
TRBV20-1 | CSARDTGGLHSGNTIYF
TRBV11-3 | CASSLDGPNTEAFF
TRBV7-8 | CASSSSRAGGTEAFF
TRBV7-2 | CASSTPLYGQPQHF
TRBV9 | CASSGTGYNSPLHF
TRBV18 | CASSRGQDNQPQHF
TRBV5-1 | CASRGAASVQETQYF
TRBV29-1 | CSVVDGFSNQPQHF